The following is a T cell receptor (beta chain) sequence with its context. This entry comes from a study of blood T cell repertoires in COVID-19. The V and J ends lost 5 bases and 8 bases, in that order; junction bases with no gene match: 9. Germline V CDR1 and CDR2: MNHEY, SMNVEV (reference sequence). There are 15 residues in the CDR3. Clones were sequenced by immunoSEQ multiplex PCR, and TCRdb holds only the in-frame ones, with some missing. The sample has hundreds of thousands of clones; around 90% are singletons. This TCR was recovered from a man older than 75 with acute or convalescent COVID-19. The genes are TRBV27 and TRBJ2-1; 10 bases fit TRBD1. The sample comprised peripheral blood. The CDR3 DNA reads TGTGCCAGCAGTATTCCCGGGACAGGGGAACATGAGCAGTTCTTC. This translates into CASSIPGTGEHEQFF.